A single sample gave rise to the 11 T cell receptor beta chains below, sequenced in a study of T cells in Graves' hyperthyroidism and ophthalmopathy. RNA transcripts were the template for amplifying TCR beta CDR3 regions. The TCR CDR3 first-round RT-PCR relied on the HTBI primer set. TCRdb re-called the multiplex PCR reads with MiXCR, one entry per CDR3 protein. The profile shows 500,000 or so distinct CDR3 sequences, 15% to 20% of them singletons. The sequenced sample consisted of blood. The receptor source for this set is a woman aged 18-29 years with Graves' ophthalmopathy.

This clonotype was seen a handful of times. The V and J genes are TRBV20-1 and TRBJ2-2, with 12 positions matching TRBD1. This CDR3 comprises 15 residues. CDR1 and CDR2 (germline): DFQATT, SNEGSKA (reference sequence). J was trimmed by 3 bases and V by 7 bases; bases with no gene match: 6. This CDR3 reads CSGSGQGADTGELFF. In nucleotides, the CDR3 is TGCAGTGGATCGGGACAGGGGGCGGACACCGGGGAGCTGTTTTTT.

This clonotype was seen more than once but under ten times. V and J are TRBV18 and TRBJ2-3; possible D gene TRBD1, 6 bases. V was clipped by 3 bases and J by 2 bases, with 9 bases between them. Germline assignment: CDR1 KGHSH and CDR2 LQKENI. This CDR3 is 14 amino acids long. The CDR3 protein is CASSPTGYTDTQYF. DNA for the CDR3: TGTGCCAGCTCACCGACAGGATACACAGATACGCAGTATTTT.

This clonotype was detected many times. The chain couples TRBV9 to TRBJ2-7; the D is unclear. Trimming cost V 2 bases and J 4 bases, with 13 bases left between them. The CDR3 spans 14 residues. Germline V lookup: CDR1 SGDLS, CDR2 YYNGEE. The CDR3 protein is CASSVRIVSYEQYF. CDR3 DNA: TGTGCCAGCAGCGTTAGGATAGTGTCGTACGAGCAGTACTTC.

Many counts were recorded for this clonotype. This chain uses TRBV6-1 with TRBJ2-1; a weak D match, TRBD2 (6 bases). Germline V CDR1 and CDR2: MNHNS, SASEGT. The CDR3 has 14 residues. V lost 5 bases and J lost 4, with 12 bases in between. CDR3 bases: TGTGCCAGCAGTCACCGCGGACTATACAATGAGCAGTTCTTC. This codes for CASSHRGLYNEQFF.

This clonotype was seen at least ten times. The chain is built from TRBV12-3 or TRBV12-4 and TRBJ1-2; no clear D gene. V gave up 4 bases and J gave up 0 bases, with 6 bases separating them. This CDR3 has 13 residues. CDR3 sequence reads: CASSWAANYGYTF. The CDR3 DNA follows: TGTGCCAGCAGTTGGGCAGCTAACTATGGCTACACCTTC.

This clonotype was observed once. The chain couples TRBV15 to TRBJ2-2; 9 nucleotides agree with TRBD1. The CDR3 loop spans 18 amino acids. CDR1 LNHNV and CDR2 YYDKDF come from the germline V gene (reference sequence). With 0 bases clipped from V and 4 bases from J, the junction kept 9 bases outside the gene matches. CDR3 region: CATSRDRSGTGLTGELFF. CDR3 in DNA: TGTGCCACCAGCAGAGATCGGAGCGGGACAGGGCTCACCGGGGAGCTGTTTTTT.

This clonotype has ten or more counts. V and J are TRBV12-3 or TRBV12-4 and TRBJ1-5; the D gene is possibly TRBD1 (6 bases). CDR3 length: 15 residues. The V end lost 6 bases, the J end lost 7 bases, and 19 bases lay between the germline ends. CDR3 sequence reads: CASSHTGPRLQPQHF. The DNA of the CDR3 is TGTGCCAGCAGCCACACAGGGCCTCGCTTACAGCCCCAGCATTTT.

The table lists this clonotype with a few counts. The rearrangement links TRBV10-1 to TRBJ1-1, with TRBD1 as a possible D gene (5 bases). Trimming cost V 6 bases and J 3 bases, with 17 bases left between them. Germline V lookup: CDR1 WNHNN, CDR2 SYGVQD (reference sequence). The CDR3 sequence is 15 residues long. This CDR3 is CASSIPDSDYTEAFF. CDR3 DNA sequence: TGCGCCAGCAGCATCCCCGACAGCGACTACACTGAAGCTTTCTTT.

This clonotype was detected ten times or more. The V and J genes are TRBV6-1 and TRBJ1-6; 8 nucleotides line up with TRBD1. Germline loops: CDR1 MNHNS, CDR2 SASEGT. There are 17 residues in the CDR3. Trimming at V came to 6 bases and at J to 4 bases, leaving 11 bases not matched to a gene. The CDR3 spells CASRLRPGGLYNSPLHF. In DNA form, the CDR3 reads TGTGCCAGCAGACTCCGCCCAGGGGGCCTTTATAATTCACCCCTCCACTTT.

The chain is built from TRBV5-4 and TRBJ2-3; a weak D match, TRBD1 (5 bases). The CDR3 contains 15 residues. The germline V gene encodes CDR1 SGHNT and CDR2 YYREEE (reference sequence). V was cut by 2 bases and J by 2 bases, with 12 bases left in between. CDR3 in DNA: TGTGCCAGCAGCTTTAGGGGTGAGATCACAGATACGCAGTATTTT. It codes for CASSFRGEITDTQYF.

This clonotype was counted once. V usage is TRBV7-3 and J usage is TRBJ2-2, with 10 bases aligning to TRBD2. Germline CDR1 reads SGHTA; CDR2 reads FQGTGA. The CDR3 length is 18 residues. With V trimmed by 5 bases and J by 0 bases, 9 bases remained unmatched. The CDR3 DNA reads TGTGCCAGCAGCCCGAGAGGACTAGCGGTTACGAACACCGGGGAGCTGTTTTTT. Translating gives CASSPRGLAVTNTGELFF.